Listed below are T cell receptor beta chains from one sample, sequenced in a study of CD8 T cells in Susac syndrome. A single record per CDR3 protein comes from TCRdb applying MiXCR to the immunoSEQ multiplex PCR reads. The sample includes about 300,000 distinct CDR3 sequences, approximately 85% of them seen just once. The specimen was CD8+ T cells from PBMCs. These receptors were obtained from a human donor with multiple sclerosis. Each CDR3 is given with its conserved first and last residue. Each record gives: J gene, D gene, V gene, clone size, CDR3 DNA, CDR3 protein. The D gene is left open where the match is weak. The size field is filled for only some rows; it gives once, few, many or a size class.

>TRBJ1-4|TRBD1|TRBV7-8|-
TGTGCCAGCAGCTTACCCCGAATATGGGACAGAGAAACTAATGAAAAACTGTTTTTT
CASSLPRIWDRETNEKLFF
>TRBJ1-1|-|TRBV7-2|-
TGTGCCAGCAGCCAACCCCAGGACGAAGCTTTCTTT
CASSQPQDEAFF
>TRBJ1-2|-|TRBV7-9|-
TGTGCCAGCAGCTTAGCGCTTCAGCATAACTATGGCTACACCTTC
CASSLALQHNYGYTF
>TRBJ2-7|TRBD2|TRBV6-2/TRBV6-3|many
TGTGCCAGCAGCCCGCCGGGACTACGATACGAGCAGTACTTC
CASSPPGLRYEQYF
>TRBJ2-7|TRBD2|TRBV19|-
TGTGCCAGTAATCGCGGCGGGAGTTTAGACGAGCAGTACTTC
CASNRGGSLDEQYF
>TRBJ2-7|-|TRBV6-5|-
TGTGCCAGCAGTTACTCCGCAGTGAATACCTACGAGCAGTACTTC
CASSYSAVNTYEQYF
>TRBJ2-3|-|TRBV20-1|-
TGCAGTGCTGGCTCATCTAGGGAAGCTACGCAGTATTTT
CSAGSSREATQYF
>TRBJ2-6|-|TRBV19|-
TGTGCCAGTAGTATCGCAGGGGCTGGGGCCAACGTCCTGACTTTC
CASSIAGAGANVLTF
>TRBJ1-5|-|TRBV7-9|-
TGTGCCAGCAGCCGAGGCGGGGGGCCTCAGCCCCAGCATTTT
CASSRGGGPQPQHF
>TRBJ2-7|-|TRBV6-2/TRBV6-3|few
TGTGCCAGCAATTACGCCCCGGGACCGTTCTACGAGCAGTACTTC
CASNYAPGPFYEQYF
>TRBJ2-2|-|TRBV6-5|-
TGTGCCAGCAGTTACTCGAGGCATGCGGGAAACACCGGGGAGCTGTTTTTT
CASSYSRHAGNTGELFF
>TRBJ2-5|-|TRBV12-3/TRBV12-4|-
TGTGCCAGCAGGTGGGACGAAGAGACCCAGTACTTC
CASRWDEETQYF
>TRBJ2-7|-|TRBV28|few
TGTGCCAGCAGTTTGCCCGGGTACTACGAGCAGTACTTC
CASSLPGYYEQYF
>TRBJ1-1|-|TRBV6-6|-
TGTGCCAGCAGTTCCCCCCGCGAGGCTTTCTTT
CASSSPREAFF
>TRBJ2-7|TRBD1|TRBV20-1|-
TGCAGTGCTGGGACAGGGGAGGTAGGCTACGAGCAGTACTTC
CSAGTGEVGYEQYF
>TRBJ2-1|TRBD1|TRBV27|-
TGTGCCAGCAGTTTAGGGACAGGGGGTAACTACAATGAGCAGTTCTTC
CASSLGTGGNYNEQFF
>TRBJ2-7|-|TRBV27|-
TGTGCCAGCAGTCTTAGCATAACCTACGAGCAGTACTTC
CASSLSITYEQYF
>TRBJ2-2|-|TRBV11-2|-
TGTGCCAGCGGTTTGGCGCAGGGCACGAAGCGGGAGCTGTTTTTT
CASGLAQGTKRELFF
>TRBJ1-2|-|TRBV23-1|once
TGCGCCAGCAGTCGGCGGGCCACCAAAAGGGTCTATGGCTACACCTTC
CASSRRATKRVYGYTF
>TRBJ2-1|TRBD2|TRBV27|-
TGTGCCAGCAGTCGCCTTACCGGGACTAGCGGGAGGGGGGACAATGAGCAGTTCTTC
CASSRLTGTSGRGDNEQFF
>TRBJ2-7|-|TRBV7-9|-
TGTGCCACGCACAACTTCAGGGACACCTACGAGCAGTACTTC
CATHNFRDTYEQYF
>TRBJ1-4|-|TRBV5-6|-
TGTGCCAGCAGCTTGGGGCCTACAGGTGCAACTAATGAAAAACTGTTTTTT
CASSLGPTGATNEKLFF
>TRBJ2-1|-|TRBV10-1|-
TGCGCCAGCAGTGGGCACTGGGGCAATGAGCAGTTCTTC
CASSGHWGNEQFF
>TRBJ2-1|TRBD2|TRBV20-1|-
TGCAGTGCTATGGAGACTAGCGGACATTCTTTTATAAACTCCTACAATGAGCAGTTCTTC
CSAMETSGHSFINSYNEQFF
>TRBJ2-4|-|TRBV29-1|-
TGCAGCGTTGAAATAAACAGCATAGCCAAAAACATTCAGTACTTC
CSVEINSIAKNIQYF
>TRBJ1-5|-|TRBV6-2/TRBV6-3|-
TGTGCCAGCAGTTACCACCAGGAACAGCCCCAGCATTTT
CASSYHQEQPQHF
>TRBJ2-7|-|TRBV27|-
TGTGCCAGCAGTCCTTACAGGGACTCCTACGAGCAGTACTTC
CASSPYRDSYEQYF
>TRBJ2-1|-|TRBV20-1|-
TGCAGTGCGGAGTGGGGCTACAATGAGCAGTTCTTC
CSAEWGYNEQFF
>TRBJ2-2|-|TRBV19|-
TGTGCCAGTAGGGGGGAAGACTTCACCGGGGAGCTGTTTTTT
CASRGEDFTGELFF
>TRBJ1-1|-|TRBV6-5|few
TGTGCCAGCAGTTACGGGCCCCACACTGAAGCTTTCTTT
CASSYGPHTEAFF
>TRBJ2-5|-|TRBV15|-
TGTGCCACCAGCAGGGAGGGAGCTAGGGAGCGGGAGACCCAGTACTTC
CATSREGARERETQYF
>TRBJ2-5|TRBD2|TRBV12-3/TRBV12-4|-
TGTGCCAGCAGCTCCCCGGGACTAGGGGGAGAGACCCAGTACTTC
CASSSPGLGGETQYF
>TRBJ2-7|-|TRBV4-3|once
TGCGCCAGCAGCCAAGAATATGCCAGGGTTTCGTACGAGCAGTACTTC
CASSQEYARVSYEQYF
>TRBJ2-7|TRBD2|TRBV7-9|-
TGTGCCAGCAGCCCCCTACTAGCGCTACCAGGCGAGCAGTACTTC
CASSPLLALPGEQYF
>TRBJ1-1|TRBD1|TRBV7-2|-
TGTGCCAGCAGCTTCACAACCGGGAACAGGGGGAAAGCTTTCTTT
CASSFTTGNRGKAFF
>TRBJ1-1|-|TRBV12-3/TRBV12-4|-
TGTGCCAGCAGTAGGCCGGACGACCGGGTCGAGGTGAACACTGAAGCTTTCTTT
CASSRPDDRVEVNTEAFF
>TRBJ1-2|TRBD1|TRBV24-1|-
TGTGCCACCACCACAGGGGCCATACTAAACTATGGCTACACCTTC
CATTTGAILNYGYTF
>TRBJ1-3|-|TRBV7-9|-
TGTGCCAGCAGCTTACCGGACATCGAAAACACCATATATTTT
CASSLPDIENTIYF
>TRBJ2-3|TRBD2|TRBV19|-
TGTGCCAGTAGTCGGCTAGCGGGTGCCACAAGGGAGGATACGCAGTATTTT
CASSRLAGATREDTQYF
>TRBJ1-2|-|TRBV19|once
TGTGCCAGTAGTATAGTCGGGGTGGGACTGAATGGCTACACCTTC
CASSIVGVGLNGYTF
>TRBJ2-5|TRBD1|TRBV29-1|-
TGCAGCGTTGATTTTCAAGGACAGGGAAACGTGTACCAAGAGACCCAGTACTTC
CSVDFQGQGNVYQETQYF
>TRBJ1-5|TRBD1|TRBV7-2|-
TGTGCCAGCAGCTCGACAGGGCCCCTAAATCAGCCCCAGCATTTT
CASSSTGPLNQPQHF
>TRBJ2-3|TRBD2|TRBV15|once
TGTGCCACCAGCAGAGAATGGACTAGCGGGAGTTTCGGCACAGATACGCAGTATTTT
CATSREWTSGSFGTDTQYF
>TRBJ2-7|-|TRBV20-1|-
TGCAGTGCTAGGATCCACTACGAGCAGTACTTC
CSARIHYEQYF
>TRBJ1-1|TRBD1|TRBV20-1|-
TGCAGTGCTACCGGGACAGGGGAACGGGGGAACACTGAAGCTTTCTTT
CSATGTGERGNTEAFF
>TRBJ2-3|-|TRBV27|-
TGTGCCAGCTCATGGGACCCCAGCACAGATACGCAGTATTTT
CASSWDPSTDTQYF
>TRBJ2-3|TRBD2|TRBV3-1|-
TGTGCCAGCAGCCAACAGCAAGCTAGCGGGGGAGACAGAGATACGCAGTATTTT
CASSQQQASGGDRDTQYF
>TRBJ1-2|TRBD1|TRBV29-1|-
TGCAGCGTTGAAGACGTTCACAGGGGGCATGGCTACACCTTC
CSVEDVHRGHGYTF
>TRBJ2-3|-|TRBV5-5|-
TGTGCCAGCAGCTTGGCCGGGACCTACACAGATACGCAGTATTTT
CASSLAGTYTDTQYF
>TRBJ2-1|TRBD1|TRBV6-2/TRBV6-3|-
TGTGCCAGCAGGAGTTCGGGGACAGGGAACTACAATGAGCAGTTCTTC
CASRSSGTGNYNEQFF
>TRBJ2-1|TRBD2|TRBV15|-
TGTGCCACCAGCAGAGATTCCCTCGGGGCGGGAGCTGAGCAGTTCTTC
CATSRDSLGAGAEQFF
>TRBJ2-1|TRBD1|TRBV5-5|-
TGTGCCAGCAGTTGGGGAGCGCCGGGACAGGGCTACAATGAGCAGTTCTTC
CASSWGAPGQGYNEQFF
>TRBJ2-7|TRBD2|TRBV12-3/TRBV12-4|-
TGTGCCAGCAGTTTCGGGACTATGGGCTACGAGCAGTACTTC
CASSFGTMGYEQYF
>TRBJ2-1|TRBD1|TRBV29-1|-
TGCAGCGTTGAAGATCGCGGGACAGGGAGGGTCAATGAGCAGTTCTTC
CSVEDRGTGRVNEQFF
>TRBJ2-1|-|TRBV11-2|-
TGTGCCAACAGCTTTCCGGGATCCTACAATGAGCAGTTCTTC
CANSFPGSYNEQFF
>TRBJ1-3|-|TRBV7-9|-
TGTGCCAGCAACTTTGTCAGGAGCTCTGGAAACACCATATATTTT
CASNFVRSSGNTIYF
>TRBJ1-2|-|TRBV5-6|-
TGTGCCAGCAGCTTGGCGGCGGGACAAGTAAACTATGGCTACACCTTC
CASSLAAGQVNYGYTF
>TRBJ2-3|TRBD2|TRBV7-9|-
TGTGCCAGCAGCTTAGCGGGACTAGCAGCCACAGATACGCAGTATTTT
CASSLAGLAATDTQYF
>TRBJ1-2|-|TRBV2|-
TGTGCCAGCACCCCCGGGACACTAGCTAACTATGGCTACACCTTC
CASTPGTLANYGYTF